This T cell receptor beta chain stems from a study of T cells expressing NK-cell markers. The V gene's germline CDR1 is DFQATT and CDR2 SNEGSKA (reference sequence). This CDR3 contains 18 residues. With respect to this clonotype: What it recognizes is unknown.

TCRdb re-called the 5' RACE reads and gives one entry per CDR3 protein, without DNA. The sample shows roughly 430,000 distinct CDR3 sequences, and 7.3% sits with its ten largest clones. Whole-study results and caveats: Of the CD8+ T cell pool in over 5 donors, about 1.0-7.5% was accounted for by dominant NKG2C+ clonotypes. Several donors' CD3+CD56-NKG2C+ cells were dominated by the same clonotypes.

The genes are TRBV20-1 and TRBJ2-3; TCRdb reports TRBD2, a call that lacks DNA to check it against. Sequenced input: blood T cells: a sorted CD56 or NKG2C T cell subset, CD4+ or CD8+ T cells, or bulk PBMC T cells (not recorded which). The origin of this receptor is a woman aged 18 to 75 in good health. This chain's CDR3 is CSARVITGGVPSTDTQYF.